This TCR beta chain was sequenced in a study of sequential checkpoint blockade in melanoma. V was pared by 7 bases and J by 2 bases, with 2 bases of the junction left unmatched. The V gene's germline CDR1 is GTSNPN and CDR2 SVGIG (reference sequence). The CDR3 has 12 amino acids. Sequenced by immunoSEQ multiplex PCR; TCRdb stores in-frame clones only, minus some. The sample records approximately 10,000 clones, roughly 73% being singletons. Treatment meaning: randomized to nivolumab then ipilimumab (arm A) or the reverse (arm B). This receptor was taken from a human donor with melanoma. The chain combines TRBV30 with TRBJ2-7; 10 positions match TRBD2. Sequences were derived from CD8+ T cells sorted from blood (inferred from file names), sampled from a patient given nivolumab and ipilimumab in sequence. In DNA form, the CDR3 reads TGTGCCTTGGGACTAGCGACCTACGAGCAGTACTTC. This codes for CALGLATYEQYF.